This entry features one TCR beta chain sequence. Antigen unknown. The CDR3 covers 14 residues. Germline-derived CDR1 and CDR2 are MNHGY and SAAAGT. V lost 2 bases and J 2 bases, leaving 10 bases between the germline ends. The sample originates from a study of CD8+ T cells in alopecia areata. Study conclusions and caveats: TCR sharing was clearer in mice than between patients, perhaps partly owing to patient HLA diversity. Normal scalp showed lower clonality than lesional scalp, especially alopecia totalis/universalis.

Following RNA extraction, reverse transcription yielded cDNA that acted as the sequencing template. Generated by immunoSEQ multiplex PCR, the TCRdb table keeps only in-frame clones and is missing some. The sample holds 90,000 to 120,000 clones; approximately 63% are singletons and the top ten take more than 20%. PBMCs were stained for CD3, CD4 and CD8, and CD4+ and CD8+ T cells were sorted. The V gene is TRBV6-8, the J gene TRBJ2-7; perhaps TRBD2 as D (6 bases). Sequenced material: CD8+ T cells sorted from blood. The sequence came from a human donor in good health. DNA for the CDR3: TGTGCCAGCAGTTACCCGGGACTCCCCTACGAGCAGTACTTC. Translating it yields CASSYPGLPYEQYF.